Below are 8 T cell receptor beta chains sequenced from a single sample in a study of blood T cells in healthy people across ages. Through a sample-barcoded 5' primer and a J-beta primer mix, a second PCR was run for 7 to 11 cycles. TCRdb analysed the 5' RACE reads with MiXCR anew, one entry per CDR3 protein. The repertoire holds about 1.1 million distinct CDR3 sequences, with around two fifths as singletons. The sample consisted of blood. These receptors were obtained from a man younger than 35 in good health.

This clonotype was detected ten times or more. V and J are TRBV4-1 and TRBJ2-1; D may correspond to TRBD1 or TRBD2 (5 bases each). Between the trimmed V and J ends, which lost 4 bases and 6 bases, there was a span of 13 bases. CDR1 MGHRA and CDR2 YSYEKL come from the germline V gene. The CDR3 covers 14 residues. The CDR3 sequence: CASSLLRDPNEQFF. For the CDR3, the DNA is TGCGCCAGCAGCCTTCTTCGGGACCCCAATGAGCAGTTCTTC.

In its sample, this clonotype was seen a few times. The chain is built from TRBV7-9 and TRBJ1-2, with a tentative D call TRBD1 (5 bases). V was shortened by 5 bases and J by 3 bases, with 10 bases between the two germline ends. The germline V gene has CDR1 SEHNR and CDR2 FQNEAQ (reference sequence). The CDR3 has 13 amino acids. The CDR3 DNA reads as TGTGCCAGCAGCCAGACAGACTACTATGGCTACACCTTC. Translation: CASSQTDYYGYTF.

The rearrangement joins TRBV27 to TRBJ2-7; D is unresolved. Trimming cost V 4 bases and J 4 bases, with 23 bases left between them. The CDR3 has 17 residues. Germline CDR1 and CDR2: MNHEY and SMNVEV (reference sequence). Written as DNA, the CDR3 is TGTGCCAGCAGTTCCCCAGTCAGGATGGGGATCGGATACGAGCAGTACTTC. It specifies CASSSPVRMGIGYEQYF.

This clonotype was counted a few times. The genes are TRBV12-3 or TRBV12-4 and TRBJ2-1; 12 nucleotides align to TRBD1. The CDR3 runs 14 residues. Trimming took 5 bases from V and 7 from J; bases not matched to a gene: 3. The CDR3 DNA reads as TGTGCCAGCAGTGGGACAGGGGGCCGGAATGAGCAGTTCTTC. Its translation: CASSGTGGRNEQFF.

This clonotype was seen a handful of times. This rearrangement joins TRBV6-6 to TRBJ1-2; perhaps TRBD1 as D (6 bases). V shed 5 bases and J shed 6 bases, with 13 bases lying between them. Germline V CDR1 and CDR2: MNHNY, SVGAGI (reference sequence). This CDR3 spans 13 amino acids. DNA for the CDR3: TGTGCCAGCAGTCATCAGGGGCTCGATGGCTACACCTTC. Amino acids: CASSHQGLDGYTF.

This chain links TRBV7-2 with TRBJ2-7, with a weak D call TRBD2 (5 bases). CDR1 and CDR2 from the germline V gene are SGHTA and FQGNSA. The CDR3 is made up of 14 amino acids. V lost 5 bases to trimming and J lost 3 bases, with 14 bases between them. CDR3 in amino acids: CASSDTASRYEQYF. The DNA for the CDR3 is TGTGCCAGCAGCGACACCGCTAGCCGCTACGAGCAGTACTTC.

The chain carries TRBV15 and TRBJ2-7; D perhaps matches TRBD1 (7 bases). The tail of the sequence fits TRBJ2-5 better, so the J call may be wrong. This CDR3 contains 15 residues. The germline V gene has CDR1 LNHNV and CDR2 YYDKDF (reference sequence). The CDR3 is CATSRSRGVQETQYF. DNA of the CDR3: TGTGCCACCAGCAGATCCAGGGGGGTACAAGAGACCCAGTACTTC.

This clonotype was picked up a small number of times. The rearrangement links TRBV20-1 to TRBJ1-2, with D possibly being TRBD1 (6 bases). The CDR3 sequence is 16 residues long. Germline V gene sequence: CDR1 DFQATT, CDR2 SNEGSKA (reference sequence). V was shortened by 5 bases and J by 2 bases, with 21 bases between the two germline ends. The DNA for the CDR3 is TGCAGTGCTTACAACCCGAGGGACACAAAAAACTATGGCTACACCTTC. Translation gives CSAYNPRDTKNYGYTF.